A selection of T cell receptor beta chains follows, all from one sample in a study of T cells in Graves' hyperthyroidism and ophthalmopathy. TCRdb re-derived calls from the multiplex PCR reads in MiXCR, one entry per CDR3 protein. The repertoire has approximately 510,000 distinct CDR3 sequences, 46% of them found once; the top ten carry about two fifths. The sequencing input was peripheral blood or thyroid tissue (not recorded which). Receptors originate from an adult woman with Graves' disease, either hyperthyroidism or ophthalmopathy (not recorded which). Both conserved end residues are part of each CDR3. Each record gives: CDR3 length, D gene, V gene, J gene, clone size, CDR3 protein, CDR3 DNA. A D gene is named only where the DNA matches it firmly. Expanded clones are given a class, and other clones once, few, many or no size at all.

CDR3 length: 12; D gene: NA; V gene: TRBV28; J gene: TRBJ1-2; clone size: NA; CDR3 protein: CASSLSNYGYTF; CDR3 DNA: TGTGCCAGCAGTTTGTCCAACTATGGCTACACCTTC
CDR3 length: 13; D gene: NA; V gene: TRBV20-1; J gene: TRBJ1-2; clone size: NA; CDR3 protein: CSASQAGAHGYTF; CDR3 DNA: TGCAGTGCTAGTCAGGCGGGCGCACATGGCTACACCTTC
CDR3 length: 14; D gene: NA; V gene: TRBV2; J gene: TRBJ1-2; clone size: few; CDR3 protein: CASSLKIARYGYTF; CDR3 DNA: TGTGCCAGCAGCCTCAAGATAGCACGGTATGGCTACACCTTC
CDR3 length: 15; D gene: TRBD1; V gene: TRBV20-1; J gene: TRBJ2-7; clone size: NA; CDR3 protein: CSARDYRGKVYEQYF; CDR3 DNA: TGCAGTGCTAGAGATTACAGGGGGAAAGTCTACGAGCAGTACTTC
CDR3 length: 14; D gene: NA; V gene: TRBV19; J gene: TRBJ1-1; clone size: NA; CDR3 protein: CASIRETGNTEAFF; CDR3 DNA: TGTGCCAGTATCAGAGAGACAGGGAACACTGAAGCTTTCTTT
CDR3 length: 15; D gene: NA; V gene: TRBV19; J gene: TRBJ1-1; clone size: NA; CDR3 protein: CASSIGEVGNTEAFF; CDR3 DNA: TGTGCCAGTAGTATTGGCGAGGTGGGGAACACTGAAGCTTTCTTT
CDR3 length: 13; D gene: NA; V gene: TRBV2; J gene: TRBJ1-1; clone size: NA; CDR3 protein: CATEGLQNTEAFF; CDR3 DNA: TGTGCCACAGAGGGGCTTCAGAACACTGAAGCTTTCTTT
CDR3 length: 13; D gene: NA; V gene: TRBV20-1; J gene: TRBJ2-5; clone size: NA; CDR3 protein: CSALTANQETQYF; CDR3 DNA: TGCAGTGCTTTGACAGCGAACCAAGAGACCCAGTACTTC
CDR3 length: 16; D gene: NA; V gene: TRBV7-9; J gene: TRBJ1-4; clone size: NA; CDR3 protein: CASSASSGLGNEKLFF; CDR3 DNA: TGTGCCAGCAGTGCTAGTTCGGGGTTAGGTAATGAAAAACTGTTTTTT
CDR3 length: 15; D gene: NA; V gene: TRBV5-1; J gene: TRBJ1-1; clone size: many; CDR3 protein: CASSRTPDTYTEAFF; CDR3 DNA: TGCGCCAGCAGCCGAACTCCGGACACTTACACTGAAGCTTTCTTT
CDR3 length: 16; D gene: NA; V gene: TRBV7-2; J gene: TRBJ2-1; clone size: NA; CDR3 protein: CASSLGGVTSYNEQFF; CDR3 DNA: TGTGCCAGCAGCTTAGGCGGAGTAACCTCCTACAATGAGCAGTTCTTC
CDR3 length: 14; D gene: NA; V gene: TRBV29-1; J gene: TRBJ1-5; clone size: few; CDR3 protein: CSVTSGHDNQPQHF; CDR3 DNA: TGCAGCGTTACCTCGGGACACGACAATCAGCCCCAGCATTTT
CDR3 length: 13; D gene: NA; V gene: TRBV20-1; J gene: TRBJ1-6; clone size: few; CDR3 protein: CSATGLIGSPLHF; CDR3 DNA: TGCAGTGCTACAGGGTTAATAGGTTCACCCCTCCACTTT
CDR3 length: 16; D gene: TRBD1; V gene: TRBV5-6; J gene: TRBJ1-1; clone size: NA; CDR3 protein: CASVRGDSNRNTEAFF; CDR3 DNA: TGTGCCAGCGTACGAGGGGACAGCAATAGGAACACTGAAGCTTTCTTT
CDR3 length: 13; D gene: NA; V gene: TRBV6-2/TRBV6-3; J gene: TRBJ2-7; clone size: NA; CDR3 protein: CASSYTGPGEQYF; CDR3 DNA: TGTGCCAGCAGTTACACGGGCCCGGGCGAGCAGTACTTC
CDR3 length: 16; D gene: NA; V gene: TRBV15; J gene: TRBJ2-5; clone size: many; CDR3 protein: CATSRDRSVAQETQYF; CDR3 DNA: TGTGCCACCAGCAGAGATAGAAGCGTGGCGCAAGAGACCCAGTACTTC
CDR3 length: 15; D gene: NA; V gene: TRBV29-1; J gene: TRBJ2-2; clone size: NA; CDR3 protein: CSVDVRGLGSYEQFF; CDR3 DNA: TGCAGCGTTGACGTTCGAGGACTCGGTAGTTATGAGCAGTTTTTT
CDR3 length: 13; D gene: TRBD1; V gene: TRBV29-1; J gene: TRBJ1-3; clone size: many; CDR3 protein: CSVRQGGGNTIYF; CDR3 DNA: TGCAGCGTAAGACAGGGCGGTGGAAACACCATATATTTT
CDR3 length: 16; D gene: TRBD1; V gene: TRBV6-6; J gene: TRBJ1-1; clone size: many; CDR3 protein: CASSYGPGTGDTEAFF; CDR3 DNA: TGTGCCAGCAGTTACGGGCCCGGGACAGGGGACACTGAAGCTTTCTTT
CDR3 length: 15; D gene: NA; V gene: TRBV10-3; J gene: TRBJ1-6; clone size: once; CDR3 protein: CAISFQGRVNSPLHF; CDR3 DNA: TGTGCCATCAGTTTTCAGGGGAGAGTTAATTCACCCCTCCACTTT
CDR3 length: 16; D gene: NA; V gene: TRBV7-9; J gene: TRBJ1-2; clone size: once; CDR3 protein: CASSLAPRAGDYGYTF; CDR3 DNA: TGTGCCAGCAGCTTAGCGCCGAGGGCCGGGGACTATGGCTACACCTTC
CDR3 length: 15; D gene: NA; V gene: TRBV7-9; J gene: TRBJ2-5; clone size: few; CDR3 protein: CASSPNFRGQETQYF; CDR3 DNA: TGTGCCAGCAGCCCTAACTTCAGGGGTCAAGAGACCCAGTACTTC
CDR3 length: 12; D gene: NA; V gene: TRBV5-1; J gene: TRBJ1-1; clone size: few; CDR3 protein: CASSLDRREAFF; CDR3 DNA: TGCGCCAGCAGCTTGGACCGACGTGAAGCTTTCTTT
CDR3 length: 16; D gene: NA; V gene: TRBV10-3; J gene: TRBJ1-5; clone size: NA; CDR3 protein: CAISPQGGNSNQPQHF; CDR3 DNA: TGTGCCATAAGCCCACAGGGTGGGAACAGCAATCAGCCCCAGCATTTT
CDR3 length: 13; D gene: NA; V gene: TRBV14; J gene: TRBJ1-2; clone size: NA; CDR3 protein: CASSPTGGLGYTF; CDR3 DNA: TGTGCCAGCAGCCCCACCGGGGGGCTTGGCTACACCTTC
CDR3 length: 15; D gene: NA; V gene: TRBV11-2; J gene: TRBJ2-3; clone size: NA; CDR3 protein: CASSLKSAGYDTQYF; CDR3 DNA: TGTGCCAGCAGCTTAAAATCAGCGGGCTACGATACGCAGTATTTT